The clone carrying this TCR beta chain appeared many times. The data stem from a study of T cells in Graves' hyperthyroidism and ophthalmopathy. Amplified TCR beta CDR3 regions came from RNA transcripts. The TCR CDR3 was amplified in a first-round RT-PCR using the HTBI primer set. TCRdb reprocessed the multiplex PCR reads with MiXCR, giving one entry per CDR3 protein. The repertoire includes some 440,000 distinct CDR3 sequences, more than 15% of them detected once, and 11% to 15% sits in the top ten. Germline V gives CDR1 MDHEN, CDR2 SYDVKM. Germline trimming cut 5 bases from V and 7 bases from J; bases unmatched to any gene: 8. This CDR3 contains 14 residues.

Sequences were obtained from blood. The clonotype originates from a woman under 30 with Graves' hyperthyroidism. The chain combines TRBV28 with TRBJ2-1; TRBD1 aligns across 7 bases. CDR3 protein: CASSPEGAGNEQFF. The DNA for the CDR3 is TGTGCCAGCAGTCCTGAGGGGGCCGGAAATGAGCAGTTCTTC.